These 14 T cell receptor beta chains originate from one sample sequenced in a study of T cells after yellow fever vaccination. TCRdb independently ran MiXCR on the 5' RACE reads; one entry per CDR3 protein. The table has about 580,000 distinct CDR3 sequences, approximately 16% seen once. The material was PBMCs, obtained 4 to 6 days after the first yellow fever vaccination. The receptors here all came from a man younger than 35 who received the YFV17D yellow fever vaccine.

V is TRBV20-1 and J is TRBJ2-7; 11 bases are a match to TRBD2. Germline assignment: CDR1 DFQATT and CDR2 SNEGSKA (reference sequence). The J segment lost 2 bases and the V segment lost 4 bases, leaving 4 bases of the junction unmatched. The CDR3 contains 14 residues. The CDR3 reads CSAKTSGVTYEQYF. CDR3 nucleotides: TGCAGTGCTAAGACTAGCGGGGTTACCTACGAGCAGTACTTC.

The gene calls are TRBV6-1 and TRBJ2-2; possibly TRBD1 or TRBD2 for D (5 bases each). The CDR3 extends over 15 amino acids. V was cut by 6 bases and J by 1 base, with 12 bases left in between. The germline V gene has CDR1 MNHNS and CDR2 SASEGT. The CDR3 nucleotides read TGTGCCAGCAGATCGGTGGGGGAGAACACCGGGGAGCTGTTTTTT. Amino acid sequence: CASRSVGENTGELFF.

The chain couples TRBV7-9 to TRBJ2-1; D might be TRBD1 (6 bases). CDR3 size: 11 residues. The germline CDR1 and CDR2 sequences are SEHNR and FQNEAQ (reference sequence). Trimming removed 5 bases from V and 9 bases from J, with 8 bases in between. CDR3 nucleotide sequence: TGTGCCAGCAGCAAACAGGGTGAGCAGTTCTTC. Translating it yields CASSKQGEQFF.

This clonotype was counted between two and nine times. The gene calls are TRBV12-3 or TRBV12-4 and TRBJ2-7, with no clear D. This CDR3 contains 11 residues. Between the trimmed V and J ends, which lost 8 bases and 4 bases, there was a span of 9 bases. The CDR3 DNA reads as TGTGCCAGCCGCCTGGGGTACGAGCAGTACTTC. This gives the protein CASRLGYEQYF.

This clonotype was seen more than once but under ten times. This chain connects TRBV29-1 to TRBJ2-5; TRBD2 is a possible D gene (7 bases). Germline-derived CDR1 and CDR2 are SQVTM and ANQGSEA. CDR3 size: 13 residues. The CDR3: CTIPRGGQETQYF. The DNA for the CDR3 is TGCACAATTCCTAGGGGGGGACAAGAGACCCAGTACTTC.

The rearrangement links TRBV2 to TRBJ2-2; 8 bases map to TRBD1. The CDR3 has 14 amino acids. Losses at the gene ends were 8 bases for V and 0 bases for J; bases not matched to a gene: 2. Germline V lookup: CDR1 SNHLY, CDR2 FYNNEI. The CDR3 reads CASLQGANTGELFF. The CDR3 bases are TGTGCCAGCTTACAGGGGGCGAACACCGGGGAGCTGTTTTTT.

This chain joins TRBV9 and TRBJ2-2; no clear D. The CDR3 loop spans 13 amino acids. The V gene's germline CDR1 is SGDLS and CDR2 YYNGEE. V was pared by 2 bases and J by 7 bases, with 9 bases between. The CDR3 spells CASSVLSGGELFF. The DNA of the CDR3 is TGTGCCAGCAGCGTTCTATCCGGCGGGGAGCTGTTTTTT.

This chain links TRBV5-1 with TRBJ2-3; TRBD1 or TRBD2 may be the D gene (6 bases each). CDR3 length equals 15 residues. V lost 0 bases and J 4 bases, leaving 12 bases between the germline ends. From germline, CDR1 is SGHRS and CDR2 YFSETQ. DNA of the CDR3: TGCGCCAGCAGCTTGGACGGGGGCCAATCAGATACGCAGTATTTT. It encodes CASSLDGGQSDTQYF.

The genes are TRBV7-9 and TRBJ2-7; D unclear. Germline V gene data show CDR1 as SEHNR and CDR2 as FQNEAQ (reference sequence). Trimming shortened V by 4 bases and J by 8 bases, and 12 bases separated the two germline ends. This CDR3 has 12 residues. Here the CDR3 reads CASSSDEAKQYF. Written as DNA, the CDR3 is TGTGCCAGCAGCTCGGATGAGGCGAAGCAGTACTTC.

The J gene is TRBJ2-2, the V gene TRBV6-1, with D perhaps TRBD2 (5 bases). The CDR3 runs 14 residues. Trimming took 6 bases from V and 9 from J, leaving 17 bases between them. Germline V lookup: CDR1 MNHNS, CDR2 SASEGT. CDR3 DNA: TGTGCCAGCAGAAAGGGAGTGGACCACCGGGAGCTGTTTTTT. It yields the protein CASRKGVDHRELFF.

The chain couples TRBV2 to TRBJ2-1; a possible D gene is TRBD2 (5 bases). In germline, CDR1 is SNHLY, CDR2 FYNNEI. Deletions cut 4 bases from V and 10 bases from J, with 11 bases between. The CDR3 is 12 residues long. CDR3 amino acids: CASSGGTGEQFF. CDR3 nucleotides: TGTGCCAGCAGTGGAGGTACGGGGGAGCAGTTCTTC.

The V gene is TRBV6-1, the J gene TRBJ2-1; the D gene is possibly TRBD2 (5 bases). The CDR3 contains 13 residues. Looked up from germline, CDR1 is MNHNS and CDR2 is SASEGT. The V gene lost 0 bases and the J gene lost 10 bases, with 10 bases spanning the gap. CDR3 bases: TGTGCCAGCAGTGAAGCGAGAGGGTACGAGCAGTTCTTC. Translation: CASSEARGYEQFF.

This clonotype has at least ten counts. The chain joins TRBV7-8 to TRBJ2-1, with 7 nucleotides matching TRBD1. The CDR3 is 16 amino acids. Unmatched junction bases numbered 11, after V lost 2 bases and J lost 7 bases. Germline CDR1 reads SGHVS; CDR2 reads FQNEAQ. CDR3 residues: CASSLSPQGGYNEQFF. Here the CDR3 DNA reads TGTGCCAGCAGCTTATCCCCCCAAGGGGGCTATAATGAGCAGTTCTTC.

This clonotype was counted between two and nine times. The CDR3 loop reads CSAQRDRNSPLHF. The CDR3 DNA is TGCAGTGCTCAACGGGACAGGAATTCACCCCTCCACTTT. The J gene is TRBJ1-6, the V gene TRBV20-1, with 8 nucleotides matching TRBD1. Germline V gives CDR1 DFQATT, CDR2 SNEGSKA (reference sequence). The CDR3 totals 13 residues. Trimming took 5 bases from V and 7 from J; bases not matched to a gene: 4.